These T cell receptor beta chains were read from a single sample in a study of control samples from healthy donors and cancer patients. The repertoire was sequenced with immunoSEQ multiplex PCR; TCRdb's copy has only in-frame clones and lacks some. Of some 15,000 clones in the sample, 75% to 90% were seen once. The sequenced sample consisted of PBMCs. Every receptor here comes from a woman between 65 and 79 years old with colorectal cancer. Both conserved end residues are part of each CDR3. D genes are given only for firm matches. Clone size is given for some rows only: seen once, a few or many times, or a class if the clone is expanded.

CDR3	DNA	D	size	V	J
CASSQDRQGFGGYTF	TGTGCCAGCAGCCAAGATAGACAGGGGTTTGGTGGCTACACCTTC	TRBD1	.	TRBV4-2	TRBJ1-2
CAISVGLAFEETQYF	TGTGCCATCAGCGTCGGACTAGCGTTTGAAGAGACCCAGTACTTC	TRBD2	.	TRBV10-3	TRBJ2-5
CASSQGRAVGTDTQYF	TGTGCCAGCAGTCAGGGGAGGGCCGTAGGCACAGATACGCAGTATTTT	.	.	TRBV3-1/TRBV3-2	TRBJ2-3
CASSQGGTSTDTQYF	TGTGCCAGCAGCCAGGGGGGGACTAGCACAGATACGCAGTATTTT	TRBD2	.	TRBV3-1/TRBV3-2	TRBJ2-3
CASSRRRDGNEKLFF	TGTGCCAGTAGCCGTCGGCGGGACGGGAATGAAAAACTGTTTTTT	.	.	TRBV19	TRBJ1-4
CASSPKREGTDTQYF	TGTGCCAGCTCACCAAAGCGAGAGGGCACAGATACGCAGTATTTT	.	.	TRBV18	TRBJ2-3
CASSVRRDTDTQYF	TGTGCCAGCAGTGTTCGGCGAGACACAGATACGCAGTATTTT	.	.	TRBV2	TRBJ2-3
CASSQSGTVNYGYTF	TGCGCCAGCAGTCAATCGGGGACAGTCAACTATGGCTACACCTTC	TRBD1	.	TRBV23-1	TRBJ1-2
CSVEDSAPGSYEQYF	TGCAGCGTTGAAGATTCAGCCCCAGGGTCCTACGAGCAGTACTTC	.	.	TRBV29-1	TRBJ2-7
CASSLGQGSHNEQFF	TGTGCTAGCAGCTTAGGTCAGGGGTCCCACAATGAGCAGTTCTTC	.	.	TRBV7-7	TRBJ2-1
CASSLMTGAQGGYTF	TGTGCCAGCAGCTTAATGACAGGGGCTCAGGGTGGCTACACCTTC	TRBD1	.	TRBV7-9	TRBJ1-2
CAISGVSYEQYF	TGTGCCATCAGTGGGGTTTCCTACGAGCAGTACTTC	.	.	TRBV10-3	TRBJ2-7
CASSPSAPTYNEQFF	TGTGCCAGCAGCCCCTCCGCTCCTACCTACAATGAGCAGTTCTTC	.	.	TRBV7-2	TRBJ2-1
CASSLGGGSDTQYF	TGTGCCAGCAGCTTAGGCGGGGGCTCAGATACGCAGTATTTT	.	.	TRBV7-9	TRBJ2-3
CASSWTGITGELFF	TGTGCCAGCTCTTGGACAGGGATCACCGGGGAGCTGTTTTTT	TRBD1	.	TRBV18	TRBJ2-2
CASSSEFLFEAFF	TGTGCCAGCAGTTCGGAATTTTTGTTTGAAGCTTTCTTT	.	.	TRBV28	TRBJ1-1
CASSTLTGGLVYGYTF	TGTGCCAGTAGTACCCTGACGGGGGGGCTGGTCTATGGCTACACCTTC	.	.	TRBV19	TRBJ1-2
CATSRGGNQPQHF	TGTGCCACCAGCCGGGGAGGGAATCAGCCCCAGCATTTT	.	once	TRBV24-1	TRBJ1-5
CASSPTGSYEQYF	TGTGCCAGCTCACCTACAGGATCCTACGAGCAGTACTTC	.	once	TRBV18	TRBJ2-7
CATSGAGNQPQHF	TGTGCCACGTCGGGGGCGGGCAATCAGCCCCAGCATTTT	.	.	TRBV24-1	TRBJ1-5
CASSQEGIENTGELFF	TGTGCCAGCAGCCAGGAGGGGATCGAGAACACCGGGGAGCTGTTTTTT	.	.	TRBV3-1/TRBV3-2	TRBJ2-2
CASSQRLAGVTEQYF	TGTGCCAGCAGCCAAAGACTAGCGGGAGTAACCGAGCAGTACTTC	TRBD2	once	TRBV4-2	TRBJ2-7
CASSLRAGGLDTQYF	TGTGCCAGCAGCTTGCGAGCGGGAGGGTTGGATACGCAGTATTTT	TRBD2	.	TRBV5-6	TRBJ2-3
CASSFGTGRYEQYF	TGTGCCAGCAGCTTCGGGACAGGGAGGTACGAGCAGTACTTC	TRBD1	.	TRBV7-2	TRBJ2-7